This passage covers 5 T cell receptor beta chains from one sample sequenced in a study of T cell responses to AZD1222 COVID-19 vaccine. Some clones are missing from TCRdb's copy, which holds only in-frame ones; the method was immunoSEQ multiplex PCR. The table shows some 150,000 clones, with around 90% occurring only once. The source was peripheral blood, collected 28 days after the second dose of the MenACWY control vaccine. These TCRs come from an adult who received the MenACWY meningococcal vaccine as a control.

The rearrangement joins TRBV18 to TRBJ1-4, with a possible D match to TRBD1 (5 bases). The V end lost 3 bases, the J end lost 8 bases, and 10 bases lay between the germline ends. Germline V gene data show CDR1 as KGHSH and CDR2 as LQKENI. The CDR3 spans 13 residues. The CDR3 loop reads CASSPSRGEKLFF. Here the CDR3 DNA reads TGTGCCAGCTCACCGTCACGGGGGGAAAAACTGTTTTTT.

DNA of the CDR3: TGTGCCAGCAACCGGGACATCCGCAATCAGCCCCAGCATTTT. Translation gives CASNRDIRNQPQHF. The chain uses TRBV6-5 and TRBJ1-5, with a possible D match to TRBD1 (6 bases). The CDR3 is 14 residues long. The ends were cut back, 7 bases at V and 2 bases at J, with 12 bases in the middle. CDR1 and CDR2 from the germline V gene are MNHEY and SVGAGI.

The rearrangement joins TRBV5-4 to TRBJ1-1; D remains unclear. In germline, CDR1 is SGHNT, CDR2 YYREEE (reference sequence). The CDR3 runs to 15 residues. V lost 0 bases to trimming and J lost 1 base, with 10 bases between them. Written as DNA, the CDR3 is TGTGCCAGCAGCTTGGCCGTACGCTCGAACACTGAAGCTTTCTTT. It codes for CASSLAVRSNTEAFF.

The rearrangement links TRBV6-2 or TRBV6-3 to TRBJ2-2; possible D gene TRBD2, 5 bases. The CDR3 is 13 amino acids. Trimming stripped 4 bases from V and 8 bases from J, with 11 bases between. Looked up from germline, CDR1 is MNHEY and CDR2 is SVGEGT. The CDR3 DNA reads as TGTGCCAGCAGTTCTGGCACGGGGGGGGAGCTGTTTTTT. Its translation is CASSSGTGGELFF.

CDR3 bases: TGTGCTAGTGGGGGGGTACAGGTTGAAGCTTTCTTT. Translated: CASGGVQVEAFF. The chain combines TRBV12-5 with TRBJ1-1; D is possibly TRBD1 (5 bases). V lost 6 bases to trimming and J lost 7 bases, with 12 bases between them. CDR1 is LGHNT and CDR2 is FRNRAP in the germline V gene. The CDR3 sequence is 12 residues long.